The source of this T cell receptor (beta chain) is a study of human T cells and chemical hapten exposure. Unique molecular identifiers were attached to individual cDNA molecules during library preparation. TCRdb redid the calling of the RACE reads with MiXCR, one entry per CDR3 protein. The repertoire holds about 93,000 distinct CDR3 sequences, with 6.5% to 10% as singletons. This clonotype was observed at least ten times. What it binds is unknown. General study findings and limits: DPC sensitization left the count of TCRs above 1 in 1000 unchanged.

The CDR3 has 19 residues. The V segment lost 0 bases and the J segment 0 bases; nucleotides outside the gene matches: 10. The V gene's germline CDR1 is MNHEY and CDR2 SVGEGT. Time point meaning: pre-sensitization, week 0. The treatment denotes: therapeutic diphenylcyclopropenone sensitization with weekly scalp DPC. The input for sequencing was whole blood, taken in connection with sensitization to the hapten diphenylcyclopropenone (DPC). This receptor was taken from a man between 40 and 49 years old with alopecia areata. Some clones in this sample may be carry-over from other donors' samples. The genes are TRBV6-2 or TRBV6-3 and TRBJ1-5; 8 bases match TRBD1. The CDR3 nucleotides are TGTGCCAGCAGTTACTCGAAGGGGACAGGAGCGGTTAGCAATCAGCCCCAGCATTTT. Its translation: CASSYSKGTGAVSNQPQHF.